A selection of T cell receptor beta chains follows, all from one sample in a study of T cell repertoires in cytomegalovirus infection. TCRdb reprocessed the reads with MiXCR, giving one entry per CDR3 protein. The sample contains 270,000 or so distinct CDR3 sequences, approximately 17% of which appear only once. The sequenced sample consisted of CD8+ T cells from PBMCs. The receptors derive from a human donor in good health (CMV status not recorded). Some clones in this sample may be carry-over from other donors' samples. CDR3s include the opening cysteine and the closing phenylalanine or tryptophan. The order of the fields is CDR3 protein, CDR3 DNA, D gene, V gene, clone size, J gene. A D gene is named only where the DNA matches it firmly. A clone size is listed for some rows: how often the clone was seen (once, few, many), or a class if it is expanded.

CDR3aa: CASSFRYGVYEQYF
CDR3nt: TGTGCCAGCAGTTTTCGATACGGGGTGTACGAGCAGTACTTC
d_gene: NA
v_gene: TRBV28
abundance: NA
j_gene: TRBJ2-7

CDR3aa: CASSSGQGYTEAFF
CDR3nt: TGTGCCAGCAGCTCCGGACAGGGGTACACTGAAGCTTTCTTT
d_gene: TRBD1
v_gene: TRBV7-9
abundance: NA
j_gene: TRBJ1-1

CDR3aa: CASSITGRTHDEQYF
CDR3nt: TGTGCCAGTAGTATAACAGGTAGGACCCACGACGAGCAGTACTTC
d_gene: NA
v_gene: TRBV19
abundance: NA
j_gene: TRBJ2-7

CDR3aa: CASIPGETNTEAFF
CDR3nt: TGTGCCAGCATCCCAGGGGAAACGAACACTGAAGCTTTCTTT
d_gene: NA
v_gene: TRBV6-6
abundance: NA
j_gene: TRBJ1-1

CDR3aa: CASSLMDRVNQPQHF
CDR3nt: TGTGCCAGCAGCTTAATGGACAGGGTAAATCAGCCCCAGCATTTT
d_gene: TRBD1
v_gene: TRBV7-8
abundance: many
j_gene: TRBJ1-5

CDR3aa: CASRDRGWEETQYF
CDR3nt: TGTGCCAGCAGGGACAGGGGTTGGGAAGAGACCCAGTACTTC
d_gene: TRBD1
v_gene: TRBV7-8
abundance: many
j_gene: TRBJ2-5

CDR3aa: CSAPPPGTGFPEAFF
CDR3nt: TGCAGCGCCCCACCGCCCGGGACAGGGTTCCCTGAAGCTTTCTTT
d_gene: TRBD1
v_gene: TRBV29-1
abundance: few
j_gene: TRBJ1-1

CDR3aa: CASSPSGGQDTQYF
CDR3nt: TGTGCCAGCAGCCCGTCCGGGGGGCAAGATACGCAGTATTTT
d_gene: NA
v_gene: TRBV12-3/TRBV12-4
abundance: NA
j_gene: TRBJ2-3

CDR3aa: CASSSYEGETQYF
CDR3nt: TGTGCCAGCAGCTCGTATGAAGGAGAGACCCAGTACTTC
d_gene: NA
v_gene: TRBV7-2
abundance: NA
j_gene: TRBJ2-5

CDR3aa: CSVLGPGQGDTGELFF
CDR3nt: TGCAGCGTCTTAGGTCCGGGACAGGGTGACACCGGGGAGCTGTTTTTT
d_gene: TRBD1
v_gene: TRBV29-1
abundance: few
j_gene: TRBJ2-2

CDR3aa: CASSQVTDNNQPQHF
CDR3nt: TGTGCCAGCAGCCAAGTAACAGACAACAATCAGCCCCAGCATTTT
d_gene: NA
v_gene: TRBV4-2
abundance: few
j_gene: TRBJ1-5

CDR3aa: CASSNPGQGLAFF
CDR3nt: TGTGCCAGCAGTAACCCGGGACAGGGGTTGGCTTTCTTT
d_gene: TRBD1
v_gene: TRBV6-2/TRBV6-3
abundance: NA
j_gene: TRBJ1-1

CDR3aa: CSARDHEGVNTEAFF
CDR3nt: TGCAGTGCTAGAGATCACGAAGGGGTGAACACTGAAGCTTTCTTT
d_gene: NA
v_gene: TRBV20-1
abundance: NA
j_gene: TRBJ1-1

CDR3aa: CASSGGTGSSYNEQFF
CDR3nt: TGTGCCAGCAGTGGTGGGACGGGAAGCTCCTACAATGAGCAGTTCTTC
d_gene: NA
v_gene: TRBV6-1
abundance: NA
j_gene: TRBJ2-1

CDR3aa: CASSLLVRTDTQYF
CDR3nt: TGTGCCAGCAGTTTACTCGTGCGTACAGATACGCAGTATTTT
d_gene: NA
v_gene: TRBV28
abundance: few
j_gene: TRBJ2-3

CDR3aa: CSARGAGAGGHGDTQYF
CDR3nt: TGCAGTGCTAGAGGGGCAGGAGCGGGGGGGCATGGAGATACGCAGTATTTT
d_gene: TRBD2
v_gene: TRBV20-1
abundance: NA
j_gene: TRBJ2-3